These 18 T cell receptor beta chains were all obtained from the same sample, sequenced in a study of shared T cell receptors in the human thymus. Data came from immunoSEQ multiplex PCR; TCRdb stores just in-frame clones and leaves some out. This table holds more than 550,000 clones, 70% to 90% found once. The data also belong to a second study, concerning human thymus T cells.

Material for sequencing was thymocytes. These receptors originate from a girl less than two years old with a congenital heart defect.

This sequence joins TRBV10-3 and TRBJ1-1; 8 positions match TRBD1. V lost 4 bases and J lost 6; bases outside the gene matches: 13. The CDR3 runs 16 residues. Germline V gives CDR1 ENHRY, CDR2 SYGVKD. The CDR3 bases are TGTGCCATCAGTGGCGAACCGGGACAGGAGGATCCTGAAGCTTTCTTT. Translating gives CAISGEPGQEDPEAFF.

This clone was seen a single time. The J gene is TRBJ1-3, the V gene TRBV19, with TRBD1 identical over 8 bases. Germline V CDR1 and CDR2: LNHDA, SQIVND (reference sequence). The CDR3 is 16 amino acids. V was clipped by 6 bases and J by 4 bases; unmatched bases: 11. The CDR3 reads CASSAGQGRAGNTIYF. Written as DNA, the CDR3 is TGTGCCAGTAGCGCCGGACAGGGAAGGGCAGGAAACACCATATATTTT.

V is TRBV19 and J is TRBJ1-1; D ambiguous. The length of the CDR3 is 15 residues. Germline loops: CDR1 LNHDA, CDR2 SQIVND (reference sequence). Trimming removed 7 bases from V and 7 bases from J, with 22 bases in between. CDR3 coding DNA: TGTGCCAGTACTCTAGGACTGACTCGGCGTTTTGAAGCTTTCTTT. Encoded protein: CASTLGLTRRFEAFF.

This rearrangement joins TRBV5-4 to TRBJ1-2, with 7 bases lining up with TRBD1. This CDR3 spans 17 amino acids. Germline assignment: CDR1 SGHNT and CDR2 YYREEE (reference sequence). V was clipped by 2 bases and J by 4 bases; unmatched bases: 14. The CDR3 coding sequence is TGTGCCAGCAGCTTTTGGAAGGGGGCGGGTCCTGGCTATGGCTACACCTTC. Protein: CASSFWKGAGPGYGYTF. Variable domain in full (rest from reference TRBV5-4 and TRBJ1-2): ETGVTQSPTHLIKTRGQQVTLRCSSQSGHNTVSWYQQALGQGPQFIFQYYREEENGRGNFPPRFSGLQFPNYSSELNVNALELDDSALYLCASSFWKGAGPGYGYTFGSGTRLTVV.

The chain combines TRBV6-6 with TRBJ2-7; tentative D call: TRBD1 (6 bases). Germline lookup yields CDR1 MNHNY and CDR2 SVGAGI (reference sequence). The CDR3 consists of 15 residues. Between the trimmed V and J ends, which lost 6 bases and 3 bases, there was a span of 18 bases. The CDR3 DNA sequence: TGTGCCAGCAGCCCCAGGGGTCCAACCTTCTACGAGCAGTACTTC. Translated: CASSPRGPTFYEQYF.

The chain is built from TRBV7-6 and TRBJ1-3; D gene unclear. Germline CDR1 SGHVS, CDR2 FNYEAQ. The CDR3 is 18 residues long. Trimming stripped 4 bases from V and 0 bases from J, with 19 bases between. CDR3 nucleotides: TGTGCCAGCAGCTCACACCCCCGTCACGGGGTCTCTGGAAACACCATATATTTT. Translating gives CASSSHPRHGVSGNTIYF.

The chain employs TRBV15 and TRBJ2-3; 7 nucleotides match TRBD1. Germline V gene data show CDR1 as LNHNV and CDR2 as YYDKDF (reference sequence). The CDR3 is 21 amino acids. V trimming: 4 bases; J trimming: 2 bases; junction bases outside the gene matches: 24. The CDR3: CATSNRRRGDRGFGPTDTQYF. CDR3 DNA sequence: TGTGCCACCAGCAACAGGAGACGTGGGGACAGAGGATTTGGGCCCACAGATACGCAGTATTTT. Complete variable domain (other parts from reference TRBV15 and TRBJ2-3): DAMVIQNPRYQVTQFGKPVTLSCSQTLNHNVMYWYQQKSSQAPKLLFHYYDKDFNNEADTPDNFQSRRPNTSFCFLDIRSPGLGDTAMYLCATSNRRRGDRGFGPTDTQYFGPGTRLTVL.

This clone was picked up one time. This chain uses TRBV6-1 with TRBJ1-5; no clear D. V lost 0 bases and J lost 4, with 13 bases in between. The CDR3 sequence is 16 residues long. Germline V gene sequence: CDR1 MNHNS, CDR2 SASEGT. The CDR3 sequence: CASSEAPSGGNQPQHF. The CDR3, as DNA: TGTGCCAGCAGTGAAGCGCCGAGCGGCGGGAATCAGCCCCAGCATTTT.

This chain uses TRBV7-3 with TRBJ2-3, with 7 bases that match TRBD2. This CDR3 has 14 residues. The germline CDR1 and CDR2 sequences are SGHTA and FQGTGA. J lost 6 bases, V lost 4 bases, and 7 bases had no gene match. The CDR3 reads CASSSTSGGDTQYF. The CDR3, as DNA: TGTGCCAGCAGCTCTACCTCGGGGGGTGATACGCAGTATTTT.

The gene calls are TRBV19 and TRBJ2-2; D unclear. V lost 4 bases and J 3 bases, leaving 12 bases between the germline ends. Germline loops: CDR1 LNHDA, CDR2 SQIVND (reference sequence). The CDR3 has 15 residues. CDR3 bases: TGTGCCAGTAGTAGAGGCAGTCCTGACACCGGGGAGCTGTTTTTT. Translated, it gives CASSRGSPDTGELFF.

The V and J genes are TRBV6-5 and TRBJ2-7; D may be TRBD1 (7 bases). V was cut by 6 bases and J by 2 bases, with 17 bases left in between. CDR3 size: 15 residues. From germline, CDR1 is MNHEY and CDR2 SVGAGI. CDR3 nucleotide sequence: TGTGCCAGCAGGACCCCCAGGGGGGCTGCCTACGAGCAGTACTTC. Amino acids: CASRTPRGAAYEQYF.

The chain employs TRBV5-6 and TRBJ2-7; D is unclear. In germline, CDR1 is SGHDT, CDR2 YYEEEE. V gave up 4 bases and J gave up 3 bases, with 8 bases separating them. This CDR3 has 12 amino acids. CDR3 protein: CASSGRVYEQYF. The CDR3 DNA reads as TGTGCCAGCAGCGGTCGGGTCTACGAGCAGTACTTC.

The rearrangement uses TRBV30 and TRBJ1-6, with D possibly being TRBD1 (6 bases). The germline V gene encodes CDR1 GTSNPN and CDR2 SVGIG (reference sequence). The CDR3 consists of 14 residues. V shed 3 bases and J shed 3 bases, with 9 bases lying between them. CDR3 bases: TGTGCCTGGAGCGCGGACAGCTATAATTCACCCCTCCACTTT. It codes for CAWSADSYNSPLHF.

This chain joins TRBV5-6 and TRBJ1-5; the D is unclear. Per germline, CDR1 SGHDT and CDR2 YYEEEE. CDR3 length equals 18 residues. The V and J ends lost 4 bases and 7 bases respectively, with 27 bases between them. For the CDR3, the DNA is TGTGCCAGCAGCACCTACTCACTGGAGGGCGCGCGGAGCCAGCCCCAGCATTTT. Its translation is CASSTYSLEGARSQPQHF.

The rearrangement joins TRBV28 to TRBJ2-7; TRBD1 agrees at 7 bases. With 3 bases clipped from V and 2 bases from J, the junction kept 7 bases outside the gene matches. Germline V gene data show CDR1 as MDHEN and CDR2 as SYDVKM. CDR3 length equals 15 residues. CDR3 sequence (DNA): TGTGCCAGCAGTTTTTACCCCGACAGGGCCTACGAGCAGTACTTC. This sequence encodes CASSFYPDRAYEQYF. The whole variable domain, remainder taken from reference TRBV28 and TRBJ2-7, is DVKVTQSSRYLVKRTGEKVFLECVQDMDHENMFWYRQDPGLGLRLIYFSYDVKMKEKGDIPEGYSVSREKKERFSLILESASTNQTSMYLCASSFYPDRAYEQYFGPGTRLTVT.

V usage is TRBV5-1 and J usage is TRBJ1-6, with D tentatively TRBD1 (6 bases). The CDR3 loop spans 13 amino acids. Germline CDR1 is SGHRS and CDR2 is YFSETQ. With 5 bases removed from V and 7 bases from J, the gap between germline ends came to 10 bases. The CDR3 DNA reads TGCGCCAGCAGGACAGGTGGAAATTCACCCCTCCACTTT. It specifies CASRTGGNSPLHF.

This clone is a singleton in its sample. The rearrangement joins TRBV2 to TRBJ1-5; TRBD1 might be the D (6 bases). The CDR3 covers 17 residues. The germline gives CDR1 SNHLY, CDR2 FYNNEI. V lost 6 bases to trimming and J lost 0 bases, with 18 bases between them. DNA for the CDR3: TGTGCCAGCAGCAGGTATGGACAGCTCTATAGCAATCAGCCCCAGCATTTT. It encodes CASSRYGQLYSNQPQHF.

This clone has a handful of counts. The chain is built from TRBV28 and TRBJ1-1; 7 bases agree with TRBD1. Looked up from germline, CDR1 is MDHEN and CDR2 is SYDVKM. The CDR3 contains 14 residues. Germline trimming cut 5 bases from V and 2 bases from J; bases unmatched to any gene: 5. CDR3 nucleotide sequence: TGTGCCAGCAGTCGACAGGGAGGTAACACTGAAGCTTTCTTT. Encoded protein: CASSRQGGNTEAFF.